This T cell receptor beta chain was identified during a study of breast tumors, draining lymph nodes, adjacent tissues (dated by TCRdb to 2016 to 2017). A note on the overall study: The study compared TCR beta repertoires across tumor, adjacent nontumor tissue and axillary lymph nodes from breast cancer patients. In human breast cancer, the study set out to assess how tumor, surrounding tissue and draining lymph node repertoires relate to one another and whether T cells might be exchanged between them. Broader findings and caveats from the paper: The conclusion that tumor T cells originate in lymph nodes was presented as consistent with a hypothesis rather than as directly demonstrated. Tumor T-cell repertoires showed less diversity than lymph node repertoires and more diversity than nontumor tissue repertoires, and tumor T-cell repertoires showed preferential V and J gene usage. A scenario in which most tumor T cells derive from the lymph node and then expand within tumor tissue was judged to be consistent with the data. The similarity between tumor and nontumor tissue repertoires was significantly greater in luminal-like breast cancer than in basal-like breast cancer.

Regarding this clonotype: Its target antigen remains unknown. Base quality data are lacking; no much larger clone is found one base away.

The instrument given in TCRdb is Illumina HiSeq 2000. Multiplex PCR amplification was used to generate the TCR beta chain libraries. High-throughput sequencing was used to analyze the amplified TCR beta chain products. TCRdb took the public reads, trimmed them with fastp at Q25, ran MiXCR for clone calling and kept in-frame beta chains. Identical CDR3 proteins give one entry, which carries the most common genes and DNA. In this sample the table shows roughly 130,000 distinct CDR3 sequences, around a third of which occur a single time. Under 2.5% of the sample belongs to the ten largest clones. Clipping removes 0 bases from V and 4 bases from J, with 5 as the unmatched junction base count. The CDR3, from cysteine to phenylalanine, totals 16 residues. The entry retains the CDR3 DNA only, 48 bases that are in frame from base 1. As encoded in the germline V gene, CDR1 is SGHAT while CDR2 is FQNNGV. Lymph node samples were obtained from the axillary draining lymph nodes of breast cancer patients.

Sequenced input: axillary lymph node tissue. The clonotype originates from a female donor with breast cancer. Some clones in this sample may be carry-over from other donors' samples. Rearrangement joined TRBV11-2 to TRBJ2-7; 11 bases in the junction line up with TRBD1. In nucleotide form, the sequence is TGTGCCAGCAGCTTAGAATGGACAGGGGGCGCGTACGAGCAGTACTTC. Translation gives CASSLEWTGGAYEQYF.